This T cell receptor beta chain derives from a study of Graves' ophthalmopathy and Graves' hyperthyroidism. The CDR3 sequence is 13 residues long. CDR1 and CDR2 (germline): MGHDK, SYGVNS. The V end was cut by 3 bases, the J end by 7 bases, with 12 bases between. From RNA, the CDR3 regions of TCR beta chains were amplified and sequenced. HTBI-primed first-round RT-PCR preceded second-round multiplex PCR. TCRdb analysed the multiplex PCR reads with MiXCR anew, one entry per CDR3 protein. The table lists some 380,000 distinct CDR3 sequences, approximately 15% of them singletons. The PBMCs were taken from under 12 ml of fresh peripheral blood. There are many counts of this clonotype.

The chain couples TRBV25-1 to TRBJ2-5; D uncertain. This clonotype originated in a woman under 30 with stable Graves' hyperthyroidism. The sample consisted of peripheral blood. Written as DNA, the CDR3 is TGTGCCAGCAGTGAGTGGAATCTTGGGACCCAGTACTTC. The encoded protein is CASSEWNLGTQYF.